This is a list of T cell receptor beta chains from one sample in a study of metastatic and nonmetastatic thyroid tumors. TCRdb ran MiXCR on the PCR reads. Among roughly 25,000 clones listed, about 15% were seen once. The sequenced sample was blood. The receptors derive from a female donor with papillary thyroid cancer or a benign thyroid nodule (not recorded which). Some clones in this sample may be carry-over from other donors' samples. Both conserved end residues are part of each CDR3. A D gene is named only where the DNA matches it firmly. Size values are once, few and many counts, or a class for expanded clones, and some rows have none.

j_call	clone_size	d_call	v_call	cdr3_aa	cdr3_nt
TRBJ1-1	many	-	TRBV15	CATSRGREAAEAFF	TGCGCCACCAGCAGAGGACGGGAGGCCGCTGAAGCTTTCTTT
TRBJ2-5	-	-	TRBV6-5	CASSYSAPSGWGAKTQYF	TGTGCCAGCAGTTACTCTGCTCCGAGCGGGTGGGGTGCCAAGACCCAGTACTTC
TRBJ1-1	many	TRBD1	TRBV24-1	CATGGGDSNEAFF	TGTGCCACCGGGGGCGGGGACAGCAATGAAGCTTTCTTT
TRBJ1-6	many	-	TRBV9	CASSSLGYSPLHF	TGTGCCAGCAGCTCCCTTGGGTATTCACCCCTCCACTTT
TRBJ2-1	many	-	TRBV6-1	CASSFGTLHNEQFF	TGTGCCAGCAGTTTCGGGACTCTACACAATGAGCAGTTCTTC
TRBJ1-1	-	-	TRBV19	CASRVWGTLDRNTEAFF	TGTGCCAGTAGAGTATGGGGGACTTTAGACCGAAACACTGAAGCCTTCTTT
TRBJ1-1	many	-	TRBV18	CASSPWTPAGEAFF	TGTGCCAGCTCACCCTGGACCCCCGCCGGCGAAGCTTTCTTT
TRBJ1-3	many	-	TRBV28	CATFTAGPGNTIYF	TGTGCCACCTTCACCGCGGGTCCTGGAAACACCATATATTTT
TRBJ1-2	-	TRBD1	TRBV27	CASSLGTAEYGYTF	TGTGCCAGCAGTTTAGGGACAGCCGAATATGGCTACACCTTC
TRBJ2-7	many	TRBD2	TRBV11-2	CASSIGTTIYEQYF	TGTGCCAGCAGCATAGGGACTACCATATACGAGCAGTACTTC
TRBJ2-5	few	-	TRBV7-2	CASSYRREYQETQYF	TGTGCCAGCAGCTACAGGAGGGAGTACCAAGAGACCCAGTACTTC
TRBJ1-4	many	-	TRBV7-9	CASSLTGTNEKLFF	TGTGCCAGCAGCTTAACAGGGACTAATGAAAAACTGTTTTTT
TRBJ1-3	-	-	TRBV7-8	CASSLGRVENTIYF	TGTGCCAGCAGCTTAGGCAGGGTTGAAAACACCATATATTTT
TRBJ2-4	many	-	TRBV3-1	CASSQDRAKNIQYF	TGTGCCAGCAGCCAAGACAGGGCCAAAAACATTCAGTACTTC
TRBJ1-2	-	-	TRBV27	CASSPRRTASYGYTF	TGTGCCAGCAGTCCCCGGCGGACAGCTTCCTATGGCTACACCTTC
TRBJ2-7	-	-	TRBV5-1	CASSYTDIASYEQHF	TGCGCCAGCAGTTACACGGACATAGCCTCCTACGAGCAGCACTTC
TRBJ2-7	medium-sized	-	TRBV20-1	CSARESYEQYF	TGCAGTGCTAGGGAGAGCTACGAGCAGTACTTC
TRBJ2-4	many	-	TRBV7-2	CASSLSPPKLAKNIQYF	TGTGCCAGCAGCTTATCCCCCCCGAAACTAGCCAAAAACATTCAGTACTTC
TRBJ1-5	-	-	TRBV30	CASQAGGQPQHF	TGTGCCTCTCAGGCGGGAGGTCAGCCCCAGCATTTT
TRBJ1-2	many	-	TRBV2	CASISQGNYGYTF	TGTGCCAGCATTTCACAGGGAAACTATGGCTACACCTTC
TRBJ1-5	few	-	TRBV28	CASSTYSQTQHF	TGTGCCAGCTCTACTTATAGTCAGACCCAACATTTT
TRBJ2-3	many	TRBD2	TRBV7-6	CASSESVAGFTDTQYF	TGTGCCAGCAGCGAGTCGGTAGCGGGATTCACAGATACGCAGTATTTT
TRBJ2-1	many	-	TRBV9	CASSSRSTGLVSYNEQFF	TGTGCCAGCAGCTCTCGAAGCACGGGGCTAGTTTCCTACAATGAGCAGTTCTTC
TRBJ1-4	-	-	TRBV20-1	CSATLGGMGEKLFF	TGCAGTGCTACCCTAGGGGGGATGGGTGAAAAACTGTTTTTT
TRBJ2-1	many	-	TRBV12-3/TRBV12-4	CASSLDRGGHNEQFF	TGTGCCAGCAGTTTAGACAGGGGGGGACACAATGAGCAGTTCTTC
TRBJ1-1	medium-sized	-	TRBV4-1	CASSQDAGFEAFF	TGCGCCAGCAGCCAAGACGCCGGATTTGAAGCTTTCTTT
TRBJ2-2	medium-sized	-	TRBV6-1	CASSESYRPGELFF	TGTGCCAGCAGTGAATCTTACAGGCCCGGGGAGCTGTTTTTT
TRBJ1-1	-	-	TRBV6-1	CASIYYRAGGTEAFF	TGTGCCAGCATCTATTACAGGGCGGGGGGCACCGAAGCTTTCTTT
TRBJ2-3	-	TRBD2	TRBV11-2	CASSLDRASGMSDTQYF	TGTGCCAGCAGCTTAGATCGTGCTAGCGGGATGTCAGATACGCAGTATTTT
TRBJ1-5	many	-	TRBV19	CASSWTAQPQHF	TGTGCCAGTAGCTGGACAGCTCAGCCCCAGCATTTT
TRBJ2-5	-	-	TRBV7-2	CASSLALGSETQCF	TGTGCCAGCAGCTTAGCGCTTGGTTCGGAGACCCAGTGCTTC
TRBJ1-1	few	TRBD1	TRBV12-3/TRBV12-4	CASSERTGENTEAFF	TGTGCCAGCAGTGAAAGGACAGGGGAGAACACTGAAGCTTTCTTT
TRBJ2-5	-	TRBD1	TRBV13	CSSSVGTGGALETQYF	TGTTCCAGCAGCGTCGGGACAGGGGGCGCTTTGGAGACCCAGTACTTC
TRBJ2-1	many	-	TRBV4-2	CASSLTGFRSQGSYNEQFF	TGTGCCAGCAGCCTGACTGGCTTTAGGTCACAGGGCTCCTACAATGAGCAGTTCTTC
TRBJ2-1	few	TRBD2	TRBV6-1	CASSAGTSGRAWYDEQFF	TGTGCCAGCAGTGCCGGGACTAGCGGGAGGGCCTGGTATGATGAGCAGTTCTTC
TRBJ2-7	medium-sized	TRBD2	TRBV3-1	CASSPGLVYEQYF	TGTGCCAGCAGCCCGGGACTAGTTTACGAGCAGTACTTC
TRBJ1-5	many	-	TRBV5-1	CASSPGVTGNQPQHF	TGCGCCAGCAGCCCGGGAGTAACGGGGAATCAGCCCCAGCATTTT
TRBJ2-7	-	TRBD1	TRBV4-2	CASSQEAGTGGNEQYF	TGTGCCAGCAGCCAAGAGGCCGGGACAGGGGGAAACGAGCAGTACTTC